The 17 T cell receptor beta chains reported below all come from one sample, sequenced in a study of T cells in Graves' hyperthyroidism and ophthalmopathy. Amplified regions were TCR beta CDR3 sequences from RNA transcripts. During a first-round RT-PCR of the TCR CDR3, the HTBI primer set was used. Each CDR3 protein gets one entry after TCRdb re-called the multiplex PCR reads with MiXCR. This table has fewer than 650,000 distinct CDR3 sequences, approximately 15% appearing once. Sequenced sample: blood. These receptors originate from a woman aged 30 to 39 with Graves' hyperthyroidism that later progressed to Graves' ophthalmopathy.

This clonotype was counted many times. The rearrangement uses TRBV6-1 and TRBJ2-3; 10 bases are a match to TRBD2. The CDR3 is made up of 16 amino acids. Per germline, CDR1 MNHNS and CDR2 SASEGT. V was pared by 6 bases and J by 4 bases, with 10 bases of the junction left unmatched. The DNA of the CDR3 is TGTGCCAGCAGCGAACGAGGGGGGACTAGCGCAGATACGCAGTATTTT. Its protein is CASSERGGTSADTQYF.

This clonotype was picked up a small number of times. The rearrangement joins TRBV30 to TRBJ2-1; 7 positions match TRBD2. Germline-derived CDR1 and CDR2 are GTSNPN and SVGIG (reference sequence). The CDR3 loop spans 17 amino acids. The V and J ends lost 5 bases and 1 base, in that order; junction bases with no gene match: 14. CDR3 in DNA: TGTGCCTGGGGGGGGGACCTAGCGGCGGGATCCTACAATGAGCAGTTCTTC. Protein product: CAWGGDLAAGSYNEQFF.

The rearrangement joins TRBV20-1 to TRBJ2-7, with 14 nucleotides matching TRBD2. V lost 8 bases and J lost 3; bases outside the gene matches: 6. The CDR3 is 14 residues long. The germline gives CDR1 DFQATT, CDR2 SNEGSKA (reference sequence). This CDR3 is CSQTGLAGGYEQYF. CDR3 bases: TGCAGTCAGACCGGACTAGCGGGAGGCTACGAGCAGTACTTC.

V and J are TRBV6-1 and TRBJ2-4; 8 positions agree with TRBD1. This CDR3 spans 14 amino acids. The V gene's germline CDR1 is MNHNS and CDR2 SASEGT. V shed 5 bases, J shed 6 bases, and the junction held 6 bases outside the gene matches. The CDR3 sequence is CASSSDRVGNIQYF. The CDR3 DNA follows: TGTGCCAGCAGTTCGGACAGGGTTGGAAACATTCAGTACTTC.

This clonotype was counted at least ten times. The chain carries TRBV5-1 and TRBJ2-5; D tentatively fits TRBD1 or TRBD2 (6 bases each). V dropped 0 bases and J dropped 5 bases, with 14 bases sitting between them. Germline CDR1 and CDR2: SGHRS and YFSETQ. The CDR3 is made up of 15 amino acids. DNA for the CDR3: TGCGCCAGCAGCTTGGAGGGACGGGGGCATGAGACCCAGTACTTC. Translating gives CASSLEGRGHETQYF.

This clonotype was observed many times. This rearrangement joins TRBV5-1 to TRBJ1-5, with D uncertain. V was pared by 0 bases and J by 3 bases, with 4 bases between. The CDR3 sequence is 13 residues long. Germline values: CDR1 SGHRS, CDR2 YFSETQ. CDR3 nucleotides: TGCGCCAGCAGCTTGGATGACAATCAGCCCCAGCATTTT. Protein sequence: CASSLDDNQPQHF.

In its sample, this clonotype was seen many times. The rearrangement links TRBV11-2 to TRBJ1-1; 8 bases are a match to TRBD1. Germline-derived CDR1 and CDR2 are SGHAT and FQNNGV. The CDR3 has 15 amino acids. V lost 6 bases and J lost 5; bases outside the gene matches: 11. The CDR3 protein is CASRRQGINGTEAFF. CDR3 DNA sequence: TGTGCCAGCAGGCGACAGGGGATCAACGGTACTGAAGCTTTCTTT.

This clonotype appeared many times. V usage is TRBV30 and J usage is TRBJ2-4, with D tentatively TRBD2 (5 bases). There are 13 residues in the CDR3. Trimming took off 5 bases at V and 4 bases at J, with 12 bases between the two ends. Germline assignment: CDR1 GTSNPN and CDR2 SVGIG (reference sequence). CDR3 residues: CAWGPGSKNIQYF. The CDR3, as DNA: TGTGCCTGGGGTCCGGGATCAAAAAACATTCAGTACTTC.

This clonotype was counted many times. The chain is built from TRBV30 and TRBJ2-2; D remains unclear. CDR1 GTSNPN and CDR2 SVGIG come from the germline V gene (reference sequence). The V gene lost 0 bases and the J gene lost 6 bases, with 8 bases spanning the gap. This CDR3 region has 13 residues. The CDR3: CAWSVPMAGELFF. CDR3 nucleotides: TGTGCCTGGAGTGTACCAATGGCCGGGGAGCTGTTTTTT.

This clonotype was recorded a few times. The V gene is TRBV6-2 or TRBV6-3, the J gene TRBJ2-7; the D is unclear. The length of the CDR3 is 14 residues. V was trimmed by 2 bases and J by 1 base, leaving 9 bases between them. Germline V lookup: CDR1 MNHEY, CDR2 SVGEGT. The DNA for the CDR3 is TGTGCCAGCAGTTACATGTTCGAGTCCTACGAGCAGTACTTC. Translating gives CASSYMFESYEQYF.

There are many counts of this clonotype. This chain links TRBV24-1 with TRBJ1-2; the D is unclear. Between the trimmed V and J ends, which lost 4 bases and 8 bases, there was a span of 16 bases. The CDR3 is made up of 14 amino acids. CDR1 is KGHDR and CDR2 is SFDVKD in the germline V gene. The CDR3 sequence: CATSDYSHGSGYTF. In DNA, the CDR3 is TGTGCCACCAGTGACTACTCCCACGGGTCGGGCTACACCTTC.

This clonotype occurred many times. This sequence joins TRBV10-3 and TRBJ2-2; weak D call: TRBD1 (6 bases). Trimming removed 8 bases from V and 3 bases from J, with 13 bases in between. The CDR3 has 14 amino acids. Germline lookup yields CDR1 ENHRY and CDR2 SYGVKD. The CDR3 coding sequence is TGTGCCATCGGGGCAGGGGAAGACACCGGGGAGCTGTTTTTT. Translated: CAIGAGEDTGELFF.

There are many counts of this clonotype. The chain carries TRBV20-1 and TRBJ1-1; the D is unclear. V was shortened by 1 base and J by 3 bases, with 9 bases between the two germline ends. This CDR3 contains 13 residues. The germline V gene encodes CDR1 DFQATT and CDR2 SNEGSKA (reference sequence). The CDR3 here is CSARGWADTEAFF. CDR3 sequence (DNA): TGCAGTGCTAGAGGGTGGGCAGACACTGAAGCTTTCTTT.

The sample holds many counts of this clonotype. The V call is TRBV30, the J call TRBJ2-5; no reliable D call. Germline CDR1 and CDR2: GTSNPN and SVGIG (reference sequence). The CDR3 has 11 residues. Trimming removed 5 bases at V and 0 bases at J, with 4 bases between. The CDR3 is CAWQHQETQYF. CDR3 bases: TGTGCCTGGCAACACCAAGAGACCCAGTACTTC.

This clonotype was detected many times. The genes are TRBV7-2 and TRBJ1-1, with D possibly TRBD1 on 6 matching bases. Germline V gene lookup returns CDR1 SGHTA and CDR2 FQGNSA. This CDR3 comprises 14 residues. The ends were cut back, 3 bases at V and 3 bases at J, with 11 bases in the middle. CDR3 nucleotide sequence: TGTGCCAGCAGCTTCAAGACAGGTTACACTGAAGCTTTCTTT. Encoded protein: CASSFKTGYTEAFF.

Concerning this clonotype: Being one base from a much bigger clone, this may be a read error. The CDR3 DNA is TGTGCCAGCAGCTTATCTGGACAGGCCTCCTACAATGACCAGTTCTTC. Translated, it gives CASSLSGQASYNDQFF. The chain joins TRBV7-3 to TRBJ2-1; 7 bases are a match to TRBD1. The CDR3 extends over 16 amino acids. CDR1 SGHTA and CDR2 FQGTGA come from the germline V gene.

This clonotype was counted ten times or more. J is TRBJ2-5 and V is TRBV27, with no clear D. Germline lookup yields CDR1 MNHEY and CDR2 SMNVEV (reference sequence). The ends were cut back, 8 bases at V and 1 base at J, with 8 bases in the middle. The CDR3 extends over 12 amino acids. The DNA of the CDR3 is TGTGCCAGCGGCCTATCCCAAGAGACCCAGTACTTC. Translated: CASGLSQETQYF.